These T cell receptor beta chains were read from a single sample in a study of cytomegalovirus exposure and HLA in healthy donors. Data came from immunoSEQ multiplex PCR; TCRdb stores just in-frame clones and leaves some out. The data show under 250,000 clones, with roughly 78% seen just once and around 0.45% held by the top ten. The sample comprised PBMCs. The receptors shown here come from a boy between 10 and 17 years old in good health and CMV-seronegative. Both conserved end residues are part of each CDR3. The order of the fields is CDR3 DNA, CDR3 protein, D gene, J gene, CDR3 length, clone size, V gene. D genes are given only for firm matches. Rows may omit the clone size; those that give it use once, few, many or a size class.

CDR3nt: TGTGCCAGCAGCTTAGTCGGTAACACTGAAGCTTTCTTT; CDR3aa: CASSLVGNTEAFF; d_gene: NA; j_gene: TRBJ1-1; len: 13; abundance: once; v_gene: TRBV7-9
CDR3nt: TGTGCCAGCAGCTTAGCGGGACAGTACGAGACCCAGTACTTC; CDR3aa: CASSLAGQYETQYF; d_gene: TRBD1; j_gene: TRBJ2-5; len: 14; abundance: NA; v_gene: TRBV7-2
CDR3nt: TGTGCCAGCAGCCACATTTCCAATACGCAGTATTTT; CDR3aa: CASSHISNTQYF; d_gene: NA; j_gene: TRBJ2-3; len: 12; abundance: NA; v_gene: TRBV14
CDR3nt: TGTGCCAGCAGCTTAGAAGTAACTTATGGCTACACCTTC; CDR3aa: CASSLEVTYGYTF; d_gene: NA; j_gene: TRBJ1-2; len: 13; abundance: NA; v_gene: TRBV11-2
CDR3nt: TGTGCCAGCAGCCCAGAATTCGGGGTAGATACGCAGTATTTT; CDR3aa: CASSPEFGVDTQYF; d_gene: NA; j_gene: TRBJ2-3; len: 14; abundance: NA; v_gene: TRBV5-6
CDR3nt: TGCGCCAGCAGCTTAATTAGCGGGGGGGCCAACGAGCAGTACTTC; CDR3aa: CASSLISGGANEQYF; d_gene: TRBD2; j_gene: TRBJ2-7; len: 15; abundance: NA; v_gene: TRBV5-1
CDR3nt: TGTGCCGGGGAGGGCAGCGCGGCTTTCTTT; CDR3aa: CAGEGSAAFF; d_gene: NA; j_gene: TRBJ1-1; len: 10; abundance: NA; v_gene: TRBV30
CDR3nt: TGTGCCAGCAGCTTAGGGAGTACGAGACAGGGGGCGCGCGAAAAACTGTTTTTT; CDR3aa: CASSLGSTRQGAREKLFF; d_gene: TRBD1; j_gene: TRBJ1-4; len: 18; abundance: NA; v_gene: TRBV4-2
CDR3nt: TGCAGCGTTGCAGGGTCCTCCTACGAGCAGTACTTC; CDR3aa: CSVAGSSYEQYF; d_gene: NA; j_gene: TRBJ2-7; len: 12; abundance: NA; v_gene: TRBV29-1
CDR3nt: TGCGCCAGCAGTGAGACGGTTAGCGGGGGGGCCGAGACCCAGTACTTC; CDR3aa: CASSETVSGGAETQYF; d_gene: TRBD2; j_gene: TRBJ2-5; len: 16; abundance: once; v_gene: TRBV10-1
CDR3nt: TGTGCCAGTAGCCTTTGGGCGGGCAGTACCTACGAGCAGTACTTC; CDR3aa: CASSLWAGSTYEQYF; d_gene: NA; j_gene: TRBJ2-7; len: 15; abundance: NA; v_gene: TRBV19
CDR3nt: TGTGCCAGCAGCCAAGTTCTCGGGGATACGCAGTATTTT; CDR3aa: CASSQVLGDTQYF; d_gene: NA; j_gene: TRBJ2-3; len: 13; abundance: NA; v_gene: TRBV4-2
CDR3nt: TGTGCCAGCAGCTTAGTGTCGGGGGGCTATGGCTACACCTTC; CDR3aa: CASSLVSGGYGYTF; d_gene: NA; j_gene: TRBJ1-2; len: 14; abundance: NA; v_gene: TRBV7-9
CDR3nt: TGTGCCAGTAGTGGACAGGGGGGATCCTACGAGCAGTACTTC; CDR3aa: CASSGQGGSYEQYF; d_gene: TRBD1; j_gene: TRBJ2-7; len: 14; abundance: once; v_gene: TRBV19
CDR3nt: TGCGCCAGCAGCTTGGATAGCGGGAGGCATAGGGGGGAGCAGTTCTTC; CDR3aa: CASSLDSGRHRGEQFF; d_gene: TRBD2; j_gene: TRBJ2-1; len: 16; abundance: once; v_gene: TRBV5-1
CDR3nt: TGTGCCTGGAGTGGGACTATTAATGAAAAACTGTTTTTT; CDR3aa: CAWSGTINEKLFF; d_gene: NA; j_gene: TRBJ1-4; len: 13; abundance: once; v_gene: TRBV30
CDR3nt: TGTGCCAAAGGGGCGGGGACTGAAGCTTTCTTT; CDR3aa: CAKGAGTEAFF; d_gene: NA; j_gene: TRBJ1-1; len: 11; abundance: NA; v_gene: TRBV2
CDR3nt: TGTGCCAGCAGCTCGCCCGGGGGGCGGGGGGGACAACATACGCAGTATTTT; CDR3aa: CASSSPGGRGGQHTQYF; d_gene: TRBD2; j_gene: TRBJ2-3; len: 17; abundance: NA; v_gene: TRBV5-4
CDR3nt: TGTGCCTGGACCCGTGGGGCAGGGGGCTACGAGCAGTACTTC; CDR3aa: CAWTRGAGGYEQYF; d_gene: TRBD1; j_gene: TRBJ2-7; len: 14; abundance: NA; v_gene: TRBV30
CDR3nt: TGTGCCAGCAGCGTAGGGGGCGCCCATTACGAGCAGTACTTC; CDR3aa: CASSVGGAHYEQYF; d_gene: NA; j_gene: TRBJ2-7; len: 14; abundance: NA; v_gene: TRBV9
CDR3nt: TGCGCCAGCAGCTTGGGCCCCGGGACTAGCGGGAGCCACGAGCAGTACTTC; CDR3aa: CASSLGPGTSGSHEQYF; d_gene: TRBD2; j_gene: TRBJ2-7; len: 17; abundance: NA; v_gene: TRBV5-1
CDR3nt: TGTGCCAGCAGGAGAATCAGAGAGGGAGGGGTTGGCTACGAGCAGTACTTC; CDR3aa: CASRRIREGGVGYEQYF; d_gene: TRBD2; j_gene: TRBJ2-7; len: 17; abundance: NA; v_gene: TRBV2
CDR3nt: TGTGCCAGCTCACCGGGGGGAGCGGGAGGGGCCTACGAGCAGTACTTC; CDR3aa: CASSPGGAGGAYEQYF; d_gene: TRBD2; j_gene: TRBJ2-7; len: 16; abundance: NA; v_gene: TRBV18
CDR3nt: TGTGCCAGCAAGCAGGAGGCGGATACGCAGTATTTT; CDR3aa: CASKQEADTQYF; d_gene: NA; j_gene: TRBJ2-3; len: 12; abundance: NA; v_gene: TRBV2
CDR3nt: TGTGCCAGCAGACGACGTAGCGAGCGGGAGCAGTACTTC; CDR3aa: CASRRRSEREQYF; d_gene: NA; j_gene: TRBJ2-7; len: 13; abundance: NA; v_gene: TRBV6-6
CDR3nt: TGTGCCAGTAGTATGTCACCGGGTTCGACTGAAGCTTTCTTT; CDR3aa: CASSMSPGSTEAFF; d_gene: NA; j_gene: TRBJ1-1; len: 14; abundance: few; v_gene: TRBV19
CDR3nt: TGTGCCAGCAGTCGGGGTAGTGAGCAGTTCTTC; CDR3aa: CASSRGSEQFF; d_gene: NA; j_gene: TRBJ2-1; len: 11; abundance: once; v_gene: TRBV6-1
CDR3nt: TGTGCCATCAGTATAGTTGCCGGAAAGGGACAGGGATTGGGGACCCAGTACTTC; CDR3aa: CAISIVAGKGQGLGTQYF; d_gene: TRBD1; j_gene: TRBJ2-5; len: 18; abundance: NA; v_gene: TRBV10-3
CDR3nt: TGTGCCAGCAGTGATGCTTCGGGGGGGCACTACAATGAGCAGTTCTTC; CDR3aa: CASSDASGGHYNEQFF; d_gene: TRBD2; j_gene: TRBJ2-1; len: 16; abundance: NA; v_gene: TRBV2
CDR3nt: TGTGCCAGCAGTCAGCCGGGACAGAGCAATCAGCCCCAGCATTTT; CDR3aa: CASSQPGQSNQPQHF; d_gene: TRBD1; j_gene: TRBJ1-5; len: 15; abundance: NA; v_gene: TRBV6-6
CDR3nt: TGTGCCACCAGCAGACGTACAGGGGACGGGGCCGAGCAGTACTTC; CDR3aa: CATSRRTGDGAEQYF; d_gene: TRBD1; j_gene: TRBJ2-7; len: 15; abundance: NA; v_gene: TRBV15
CDR3nt: TGTGCCAGCAGTGAGGTCAGGCTACAGTTCTTC; CDR3aa: CASSEVRLQFF; d_gene: NA; j_gene: TRBJ2-1; len: 11; abundance: NA; v_gene: TRBV6-1
CDR3nt: TGTGCCAGCAGCTTGGTTAACAGGGAAGAGCAGTACTTC; CDR3aa: CASSLVNREEQYF; d_gene: NA; j_gene: TRBJ2-7; len: 13; abundance: NA; v_gene: TRBV11-2
CDR3nt: TGTGCCAGCAGCTTGAGGGACAGACTCTACAATGAGCAGTTCTTC; CDR3aa: CASSLRDRLYNEQFF; d_gene: TRBD1; j_gene: TRBJ2-1; len: 15; abundance: NA; v_gene: TRBV5-4
CDR3nt: TGCGCCAGCAGAACCGGGACTTACACCGGGGAGCTGTTTTTT; CDR3aa: CASRTGTYTGELFF; d_gene: NA; j_gene: TRBJ2-2; len: 14; abundance: NA; v_gene: TRBV10-2
CDR3nt: TGTGCCAGTAGTACTACCAGGGACTTAGATGAAAAACTGTTTTTT; CDR3aa: CASSTTRDLDEKLFF; d_gene: NA; j_gene: TRBJ1-4; len: 15; abundance: NA; v_gene: TRBV19
CDR3nt: TGCGCCAGCAGCCAAGTTCCGGGAGTCGGGGACGAGCAGTACTTC; CDR3aa: CASSQVPGVGDEQYF; d_gene: NA; j_gene: TRBJ2-7; len: 15; abundance: NA; v_gene: TRBV4-1
CDR3nt: TGTGCCAGCAGCTTGACGGCAGGGGATAATGAAAAACTGTTTTTT; CDR3aa: CASSLTAGDNEKLFF; d_gene: NA; j_gene: TRBJ1-4; len: 15; abundance: NA; v_gene: TRBV5-4
CDR3nt: TGTGCCAGTAGTATACCGGGACAGGTATACAATGAGCAGTTCTTC; CDR3aa: CASSIPGQVYNEQFF; d_gene: TRBD1; j_gene: TRBJ2-1; len: 15; abundance: few; v_gene: TRBV19
CDR3nt: TGTGCCAGCAGCCCGCCCCACGGGCGGGACTATGGCTACACCTTC; CDR3aa: CASSPPHGRDYGYTF; d_gene: NA; j_gene: TRBJ1-2; len: 15; abundance: few; v_gene: TRBV7-9
CDR3nt: TGTGCCAGCAGTTCCATTAGGGGACAATCGAGTGAAGCTTTCTTT; CDR3aa: CASSSIRGQSSEAFF; d_gene: NA; j_gene: TRBJ1-1; len: 15; abundance: NA; v_gene: TRBV6-5
CDR3nt: TGTGCCAGCAGCCCCAATAGGGGGGTTAGCGGGGCCTCTACGCAGTATTTT; CDR3aa: CASSPNRGVSGASTQYF; d_gene: TRBD2; j_gene: TRBJ2-3; len: 17; abundance: few; v_gene: TRBV11-3
CDR3nt: TGTGCCAGTAGTATAATGAGACATAGGAAGCAGTACTTC; CDR3aa: CASSIMRHRKQYF; d_gene: NA; j_gene: TRBJ2-7; len: 13; abundance: once; v_gene: TRBV19
CDR3nt: TGTGCCAGCGGGAGATCGAGCGGGGTCACAGATACGCAGTATTTT; CDR3aa: CASGRSSGVTDTQYF; d_gene: TRBD2; j_gene: TRBJ2-3; len: 15; abundance: NA; v_gene: TRBV5-6
CDR3nt: TGTGCCAGCAGCTTGGGGACGACAGGGACTGGCTACACCTTC; CDR3aa: CASSLGTTGTGYTF; d_gene: TRBD1; j_gene: TRBJ1-2; len: 14; abundance: NA; v_gene: TRBV5-5
CDR3nt: TGTGCCAGCAGCGCGACAGGGGGAACGGGAGATACGCAGTATTTT; CDR3aa: CASSATGGTGDTQYF; d_gene: TRBD1; j_gene: TRBJ2-3; len: 15; abundance: NA; v_gene: TRBV7-8
CDR3nt: TGCGCCAGCAGCTTGGACTTCGAAGGGGCCCAGTACTTC; CDR3aa: CASSLDFEGAQYF; d_gene: NA; j_gene: TRBJ2-5; len: 13; abundance: NA; v_gene: TRBV5-1
CDR3nt: TGTGCTAGCACTTCAGGGCGGTATACGGCTACGCAGTATTTT; CDR3aa: CASTSGRYTATQYF; d_gene: NA; j_gene: TRBJ2-3; len: 14; abundance: few; v_gene: TRBV12-5
CDR3nt: TGTGCCAGCAGGGGGCCATCTAATAGCAATCAGCCCCAGCATTTT; CDR3aa: CASRGPSNSNQPQHF; d_gene: NA; j_gene: TRBJ1-5; len: 15; abundance: once; v_gene: TRBV6-1
CDR3nt: TGCGCCAGCAGTCGGACAGGGTACGTGGAGGGGCAGTTCTTC; CDR3aa: CASSRTGYVEGQFF; d_gene: TRBD1; j_gene: TRBJ2-1; len: 14; abundance: NA; v_gene: TRBV10-1
CDR3nt: TGTGCCAGCAGCTTAGGCGCAGGTCGGACAGTGAACACTGAAGCTTTCTTT; CDR3aa: CASSLGAGRTVNTEAFF; d_gene: NA; j_gene: TRBJ1-1; len: 17; abundance: NA; v_gene: TRBV7-9
CDR3nt: TGTGCCAGCAGCCTAGGGGGCGCCGGAAACACCATATATTTT; CDR3aa: CASSLGGAGNTIYF; d_gene: TRBD1; j_gene: TRBJ1-3; len: 14; abundance: NA; v_gene: TRBV7-7